These 8 T cell receptor beta chains were all obtained from the same sample, sequenced in a study of cytomegalovirus exposure and HLA in healthy donors (dated by TCRdb to about 2017). The library was prepared using the immunoSEQ multiplex PCR assay. The multiplex PCR relied on a mix of 60 forward primers for TCR Vbeta segments and 13 reverse primers for TCR Jbeta segments. TCRdb re-hosts the immuneACCESS table, in-frame sequences only. Its copies lack some clones; in the studies checked, an unresolved V gene accounts for under half of them, and the cause for the rest is not known. The sample table shows roughly 120,000 clones, and less than 80% are seen once. Approximately 7% of the sample is in the top ten clones. Sequencing used PBMCs. The source of these receptors is a man aged 35-49 years in good health and CMV-seropositive.

The chain is built from TRBV7-9 and TRBJ1-5, with a weak D call TRBD1 (6 bases). The CDR3 covers 13 residues. CDR1 SEHNR and CDR2 FQNEAQ come from the germline V gene (reference sequence). Trimming removed 5 bases from V and 6 bases from J, with 11 bases in between. Here the CDR3 reads CASSREQGQPQHF. CDR3 nucleotides: TGTGCCAGCAGCCGAGAACAGGGTCAGCCCCAGCATTTT.

This clone was detected a few times. This chain joins TRBV15 and TRBJ2-5; D gene uncertain. The J call may not be correct, given that the DNA end is closer to TRBJ2-7. Germline CDR1 and CDR2: LNHNV and YYDKDF (reference sequence). This CDR3 has 13 residues. CDR3 amino acids: CATSRDQDYEQYF. The CDR3 DNA is TGTGCCACCAGCAGGGATCAAGACTACGAGCAGTACTTC.

V usage is TRBV11-2 and J usage is TRBJ2-1; D is uncertain. Trimming left V 3 bases short and J 2 bases short, with 11 bases between. The CDR3 runs to 15 residues. Germline CDR1 SGHAT, CDR2 FQNNGV. CDR3 sequence: CASSFRDPPYNEQFF. CDR3 bases: TGTGCCAGCAGCTTTCGAGATCCACCCTACAATGAGCAGTTCTTC.

This chain connects TRBV19 to TRBJ1-2, with TRBD1 as a possible D gene (5 bases). The CDR3 covers 14 residues. From germline, CDR1 is LNHDA and CDR2 SQIVND (reference sequence). V was pared by 7 bases and J by 4 bases, with 16 bases between. The CDR3 reads CASNPTDGPYGYTF. CDR3 DNA: TGTGCCAGTAACCCGACAGACGGGCCCTATGGCTACACCTTC. Using reference TRBV19 and TRBJ1-2 for the parts outside the CDR3, the full variable domain is DGGITQSPKYLFRKEGQNVTLSCEQNLNHDAMYWYRQDPGQGLRLIYYSQIVNDFQKGDIAEGYSVSREKKESFPLTVTSAQKNPTAFYLCASNPTDGPYGYTFGSGTRLTVV.

V and J are TRBV19 and TRBJ2-7, with D tentatively TRBD1 (6 bases). CDR1 LNHDA and CDR2 SQIVND come from the germline V gene (reference sequence). Trimming left V 6 bases short and J 6 bases short, with 18 bases between. The CDR3 covers 14 residues. This CDR3 is CASRSSGAIREQYF. The CDR3 DNA follows: TGTGCCAGTAGATCTTCAGGGGCGATTCGCGAGCAGTACTTC.

The chain has TRBV7-2 and TRBJ1-2; 7 nucleotides match TRBD1. The V gene end was trimmed by 5 bases and the J gene end by 8 bases; junction bases not matched to a gene: 8. Germline loops: CDR1 SGHTA, CDR2 FQGNSA. The CDR3 loop spans 13 amino acids. This CDR3 is CASSPRGEAGYTF. The DNA for the CDR3 is TGTGCCAGCAGCCCCAGGGGGGAGGCAGGCTACACCTTC.

This chain connects TRBV5-4 to TRBJ2-1, with a possible D match to TRBD2 (6 bases). Germline CDR1 SGHNT, CDR2 YYREEE (reference sequence). This CDR3 region has 15 residues. V lost 0 bases, J lost 6 bases, and 13 bases lay in between. Here the CDR3 reads CASSLGGPTSNEQFF. The CDR3 coding sequence is TGTGCCAGCAGCTTGGGGGGCCCGACTAGCAATGAGCAGTTCTTC. Variable domain in full (rest from reference TRBV5-4 and TRBJ2-1): ETGVTQSPTHLIKTRGQQVTLRCSSQSGHNTVSWYQQALGQGPQFIFQYYREEENGRGNFPPRFSGLQFPNYSSELNVNALELDDSALYLCASSLGGPTSNEQFFGPGTRLTVL.

This clone was observed a few times. The chain has TRBV19 and TRBJ1-5; the D is unclear. Germline values: CDR1 LNHDA, CDR2 SQIVND (reference sequence). This CDR3 is 13 amino acids long. The ends were cut back, 7 bases at V and 1 base at J, with 8 bases in the middle. The CDR3: CASNRVSNQPQHF. As DNA, the CDR3 is TGTGCCAGTAACCGGGTGAGCAATCAGCCCCAGCATTTT.